This TCR beta chain comes out of a study of T cell responses to AZD1222 COVID-19 vaccine. Study findings and constraints: It should be noted that donors were predominantly white British and more often female, and clonal diversity was possibly underestimated.

This clone appeared a single time. What it binds is unknown. Clones were read by immunoSEQ multiplex PCR, and TCRdb kept only the in-frame ones, dropping some. Of 190,000 or so clones in the sample, approximately 89% are singletons; the top ten hold approximately 3.7%. The sequences come from peripheral blood, collected 28 days after the second AZD1222 dose. The receptor was isolated from an adult who received the AZD1222 COVID-19 vaccine.

This CDR3 is CSVGWTVNTGELFF. CDR3 in DNA: TGCAGCGTGGGTTGGACAGTGAACACCGGGGAGCTGTTTTTT. This chain joins TRBV29-1 and TRBJ2-2; possibly TRBD1 for D (6 bases). This CDR3 contains 14 residues. Trimming removed 6 bases from V and 1 base from J, with 12 bases in between. CDR1 and CDR2 (germline): SQVTM, ANQGSEA.